This T cell receptor beta chain was retrieved from a study of CD8 T cells in Susac syndrome. The RNA input was roughly 0.45 to 1 ug, and it was reverse transcribed with random hexamers. With immunoSEQ multiplex PCR, TCR beta CDR3 was amplified across 54 Vbeta and 13 Jbeta. TCRdb re-derived calls from the immunoSEQ multiplex PCR reads in MiXCR, one entry per CDR3 protein. Found here are 100,000 to 150,000 distinct CDR3 sequences, over 85% of them singletons; the top ten hold around 0.2%. Germline V gene data show CDR1 as GTSNPN and CDR2 as SVGIG (reference sequence). The V end was cut by 1 base, the J end by 8 bases, with 17 bases between. CDR3 length: 14 amino acids. Study findings and constraints: Susac-specific public clones were found in both the total CD8+ and the CD8+ TEMRA repertoires, with about 17 in the former and 4 to 6 in the latter.

Regarding this clonotype: Its target is unknown.

This TCR was sampled from a human donor with Susac syndrome. This rearrangement joins TRBV30 to TRBJ1-2; D perhaps matches TRBD1 (5 bases). The specimen was CD8+ T cells from PBMCs. CDR3 in amino acids: CAWSDLGEAGGYTF. For the CDR3, the DNA is TGTGCCTGGAGTGACTTAGGGGAAGCCGGGGGCTACACCTTC.